One T cell receptor beta chain is described in this entry. Its antigen is currently unknown. This entry belongs to a study of CD8 T cells in ankylosing spondylitis. Findings and limits, study-wide: Seven to nine highly homologous variants formed a TCR beta motif that appeared characteristic of ankylosing spondylitis blood.

TCRdb fed the 5' RACE reads into MiXCR, producing one record per CDR3 protein. The sample lists over 450,000 distinct CDR3 sequences; about an eighth were seen once. The germline V gene encodes CDR1 LGHDT and CDR2 YNNKEL (reference sequence). This CDR3 is 13 amino acids long. The V end was cut by 1 base, the J end by 7 bases, with 8 bases between. This chain connects TRBV3-1 to TRBJ1-5; possible D gene TRBD1, 5 bases. The clonotype was recovered from a male donor with ankylosing spondylitis. Sequencing input: blood, either unsorted or a sorted T cell fraction (not recorded which). The CDR3 DNA sequence: TGTGCCAGCAGCCAAGGGGGGGAACAGCCCCAGCATTTT. It codes for CASSQGGEQPQHF.